This paragraph reports one T cell receptor beta chain. This clonotype occurred many times. It lacks a known antigen. The sample holds no much larger clone one base away, and base qualities are not on file. Bone marrow was sampled from every patient at the time of active disease. Isolation of bone marrow mononuclear cells was performed by Ficoll-Hypaque density gradient centrifugation. CD138-negative cells were obtained by negative selection after labeling with CD138 magnetic microbeads on a MACS separator, removing myeloma plasma cells. Flow cytometry on an Attune NxT with CD138 antibodies was used to check the purity of the isolated cells. TRIzol reagent was used to extract total RNA, which was then quantified with a NanoDrop spectrophotometer. For each patient, the CD138-negative bone marrow sample underwent paired RNA-seq and IR-seq. This record belongs to a study of read filtering for tumor transcriptome and immune sequencing (dated by TCRdb to between 2020 and 2021). Regarding the study in general: The cohort consisted of 17 to 20 male and some 13 female patients, with a mean age of roughly 67 years and an age range of about 40 to 85. Under revised international staging, about 8 patients fell into R-ISS I, around 15 into R-ISS II and over five into R-ISS III. A main aim was a read-filtering strategy for immune repertoire data, specifically whether clonotypes supported by a single read should be removed. After DNase treatment, whole-transcriptome libraries were prepared using the TruSeq RNA Access Library Prep Kit. TCR repertoires obtained by targeted immune repertoire sequencing and by bulk whole-transcriptome sequencing performed on the same bone marrow samples were compared. TCR-region mapped reads per sample ranged from about 3.5 to 10.27 million with IR-seq versus only roughly 80 to 1273 with RNA-seq.

Taken from the germline V gene (reference sequence), the CDR1 and CDR2 loops are SGHNT and YYREEE. Trimming takes 2 bases from V and 4 bases from J, and the germline ends sit 13 bases apart. CDR3 length: 14 amino acids, cysteine to phenylalanine. Only the CDR3 DNA stays, 42 bases, in frame from base 1. The Immunoverse kit was used to build TCR libraries from about 400 ng RNA, with molecular barcoded adaptors covering alpha/delta and beta/gamma chains. The same RNA used for transcriptome sequencing was used for TCR library preparation. An Illumina HiSeq 4000 with 2 x 150 cycles was used to sequence the TCR libraries. The paper's processing steps were these. MiXCR aligned TCR reads to human V, D, J and C references and assembled the aligned reads into CDR3 clonotypes, with quality filtering and error correction included. The tcR package in R was used to analyze clonotype counts and gene usage diversity. Raw mapping reads were checked after the RNA-seq reads had been mapped by STAR aligner version 2.5.3a onto the human GRCh37 genome. To test the effect of sequencing depth on detected clonotypes, IR-seq fastq files were randomly downsampled using Seqtk 1.3. TCRdb redid the processing of the public reads, applying fastp at Q25 and MiXCR, and retained in-frame beta chains. Rows with a matching CDR3 protein are joined into one entry that keeps the most common DNA and genes. The V and J calls and clone size are TCRdb's, not the authors'. The sample records tens of thousands of distinct CDR3 sequences, around an eighth of which are singletons. 5.5% to 7% of the sample is in the top ten clones.

The study at large found these results: In IR-seq, approximately 82% of clonotypes but 3% to 4.5% of total reads were represented by single-read clonotypes, whereas in RNA-seq, about 69% of clonotypes and 40% to 55% of reads were represented by single-read clonotypes. The sorted CD138-negative fraction was not purified T cells but a mixed bone marrow immune population. Compared with RNA-seq, IR-seq captured clonotypes at much higher depth and more reliably, and a smaller IR-seq throughput was enough to identify most shared clonotypes. Removing single-read clonotypes increased the correlation between IR-seq and RNA-seq shared clonotype proportions.

The clonotype originates from a donor aged 40 or over with multiple myeloma. The rearranged segments are TRBV5-4 and TRBJ2-7; the D gene is possibly TRBD1, with 6 bases matching. Sequencing was carried out using a population of CD138-negative cells sorted from bone marrow. The sample's cell subset or site label, in plain terms: bone marrow mononuclear cells depleted of CD138+ plasma/myeloma cells by negative magnetic selection. The CDR3 sequence is CASSFFGTNYEQYF. Here is the DNA: TGTGCCAGCAGCTTTTTTGGGACAAATTACGAGCAGTACTTC.